This T cell receptor (beta chain) was recorded in a study of blood T cell repertoires in COVID-19. Study information: Spain, Italy and the United States supplied samples that represented acute and convalescent COVID-19. From T cells, B-cell-depleted T cells, or PBMCs came the material, which was cDNA or gDNA.

Authors' analysis steps: Quantification of nucleated cells was approximated via reference gene primer amplification. The assay was immunoSEQ multiplex PCR, and TCRdb's table has in-frame clones only and misses some. For V, J and clone size, that table is used; D and trimming come from the DNA. The sample consists of about 42,000 clones, 92% of them appearing once. Germline V gives CDR1 PRHDT, CDR2 FYEKMQ (reference sequence). The V and J ends lost 4 bases and 0 bases, in that order; junction bases with no gene match: 10. The CDR3 runs to 18 residues. This sequence originates from a man aged 50 to 59 with active COVID-19. The sample taken for sequencing was peripheral blood. The V and J genes are TRBV13 and TRBJ2-7, with 12 bases lining up with TRBD2. The CDR3 sequence: CASSSQRLAGASSYEQYF. The DNA for the CDR3 is TGTGCCAGCAGCTCCCAACGACTAGCGGGAGCCTCCTCCTACGAGCAGTACTTC.